Presented here are 19 T cell receptor beta chains from one specimen sequenced in a study of lung T cells in sarcoidosis with Löfgren's syndrome. MiXCR, applied by TCRdb to the reads, yields one record per CDR3 protein. The sample holds roughly 63,000 distinct CDR3 sequences, about 20% seen once. Input material: CD4+ T cells from PBMCs. The receptors come from a human donor with sarcoidosis (Löfgren's syndrome or another form), or a control subject (not recorded which).

This chain uses TRBV5-5 with TRBJ2-1, with TRBD2 matching 10 bases. Per the germline V gene, CDR1 is SGHKS and CDR2 is YYEKEE (reference sequence). The CDR3 is 16 amino acids. Trimming at V came to 4 bases and at J to 8 bases, leaving 12 bases not matched to a gene. In DNA form, the CDR3 reads TGTGCCAGCAGCGGTAGTACTAGCGGGATTCCCCATGAGCAGTTCTTC. Translating it yields CASSGSTSGIPHEQFF.

This clonotype was seen repeatedly, ten times or more. The rearrangement links TRBV28 to TRBJ2-7; D unresolved. The CDR3 runs to 16 residues. Trimming pared 4 bases from V and 6 bases from J, leaving 22 bases between. CDR1 and CDR2 from the germline V gene are MDHEN and SYDVKM. The CDR3 DNA reads TGTGCCAGCAGTTCCGCCCTCCGCATTCGGGTCTCCGAGCAGTACTTC. Residues: CASSSALRIRVSEQYF.

On this clonotype: This may stem from a read error, because a much larger clone lies one nucleotide away. This chain joins TRBV3-1 and TRBJ2-1; D is uncertain. Trimming removed 6 bases at V and 7 bases at J, with 10 bases between. Germline V gives CDR1 LGHDT, CDR2 YNNKEL (reference sequence). CDR3 length equals 12 residues. Here the CDR3 reads CASRAPPNEQFF. CDR3 coding DNA: TGTGCCAGCAGGGCCCCGCCGAATGAGCAGTTCTTC.

There are many counts of this clonotype. The rearrangement links TRBV6-1 to TRBJ2-3; 10 bases are shared with TRBD2. V trimming: 6 bases; J trimming: 3 bases; junction bases outside the gene matches: 3. Germline V gives CDR1 MNHNS, CDR2 SASEGT. The CDR3 is 14 amino acids. Here the CDR3 DNA reads TGTGCCAGCAGCCCAGCGGGGGGGACAGATACGCAGTATTTT. Amino acids: CASSPAGGTDTQYF.

The chain is built from TRBV5-6 and TRBJ1-3; TRBD1 aligns across 8 bases. The CDR3 extends over 14 amino acids. Trimming at V came to 3 bases and at J to 2 bases, leaving 1 base not matched to a gene. Germline values: CDR1 SGHDT, CDR2 YYEEEE. The CDR3 spells CASSSQGAGNTIYF. The DNA for the CDR3 is TGTGCCAGCAGCTCACAGGGGGCTGGAAACACCATATATTTT. The whole variable domain, filled in from reference TRBV5-6 and TRBJ1-3, reads DAGVTQSPTHLIKTRGQQVTLRCSPKSGHDTVSWYQQALGQGPQFIFQYYEEEERQRGNFPDRFSGHQFPNYSSELNVNALLLGDSALYLCASSSQGAGNTIYFGEGSWLTVV.

Only a few counts were recorded for this clonotype. V gene TRBV2 combines with J gene TRBJ1-1, with a weak D call TRBD1 (6 bases). CDR3 size: 11 residues. CDR1 is SNHLY, CDR2 FYNNEI, per germline. Between the trimmed V and J ends, which lost 4 bases and 9 bases, there was a span of 9 bases. CDR3 sequence reads: CASSVGQQAFF. For the CDR3, the DNA is TGTGCCAGCAGTGTAGGACAGCAAGCTTTCTTT.

This clonotype was counted a few times. This chain uses TRBV4-3 with TRBJ2-7, with 12 nucleotides matching TRBD2. The CDR3 covers 17 residues. The V gene end was trimmed by 1 base and the J gene end by 1 base; junction bases not matched to a gene: 5. Per germline, CDR1 LGHNA and CDR2 YSLEER. The CDR3 protein is CASSQGTSGDYSYEQYF. CDR3 DNA: TGCGCCAGCAGCCAAGGGACTAGCGGGGACTATTCCTACGAGCAGTACTTC.

This clonotype was counted many times. The chain uses TRBV6-1 and TRBJ2-7; 9 nucleotides match TRBD1. V was pared by 5 bases and J by 4 bases, with 6 bases of the junction left unmatched. Germline loops: CDR1 MNHNS, CDR2 SASEGT. This CDR3 is built from 14 residues. Here the CDR3 reads CASSPLDRGYEQYV. The DNA for the CDR3 is TGTGCCAGCAGTCCCCTGGACAGGGGATACGAGCAGTACGTC.

This clonotype was seen repeatedly, ten times or more. The rearrangement links TRBV20-1 to TRBJ2-3; TRBD2 is a possible D gene (6 bases). V gave up 0 bases and J gave up 2 bases, with 9 bases separating them. Germline V lookup: CDR1 DFQATT, CDR2 SNEGSKA (reference sequence). The CDR3 is 14 amino acids. The CDR3 sequence: CSAREAGNTDTQYF. CDR3 DNA: TGCAGTGCTAGAGAGGCGGGGAACACAGATACGCAGTATTTT.

The gene calls are TRBV29-1 and TRBJ1-1; D ambiguous. This CDR3 is 13 amino acids long. V lost 3 bases, J lost 0 bases, and 8 bases lay in between. CDR1 SQVTM and CDR2 ANQGSEA come from the germline V gene. The CDR3 reads CSVEVGMNTEAFF. Here the CDR3 DNA reads TGCAGCGTTGAGGTGGGGATGAACACTGAAGCTTTCTTT. Complete variable domain (other parts from reference TRBV29-1 and TRBJ1-1): SAVISQKPSRDICQRGTSLTIQCQVDSQVTMMFWYRQQPGQSLTLIATANQGSEATYESGFVIDKFPISRPNLTFSTLTVSNMSPEDSSIYLCSVEVGMNTEAFFGQGTRLTVV.

Many counts were recorded for this clonotype. The chain employs TRBV6-2 or TRBV6-3 and TRBJ2-7, with 9 bases fitting TRBD1. V lost 6 bases, J lost 4 bases, and 4 bases stayed unmatched. Looked up from germline, CDR1 is MNHEY and CDR2 is SVGEGT. The CDR3 totals 13 residues. The CDR3 here is CASRTGGKYEQYF. The CDR3 DNA reads TGTGCCAGCAGGACAGGGGGGAAATACGAGCAGTACTTC.

Many counts were recorded for this clonotype. V gene TRBV20-1 combines with J gene TRBJ2-3, with a possible D match to TRBD1 (6 bases). V was pared by 4 bases and J by 0 bases, with 11 bases between. Germline V gene lookup returns CDR1 DFQATT and CDR2 SNEGSKA (reference sequence). CDR3 length: 14 residues. The CDR3 region is CSATDSGSTDTQYF. The CDR3 region has the DNA TGCAGTGCTACGGACAGTGGGAGCACAGATACGCAGTATTTT.

There are many counts of this clonotype. V gene TRBV7-8 combines with J gene TRBJ2-1; perhaps TRBD1 as D (5 bases). The germline V gene encodes CDR1 SGHVS and CDR2 FQNEAQ. The CDR3 has 14 amino acids. Trimming pared 5 bases from V and 4 bases from J, leaving 12 bases between. CDR3 loop: CASSPKDTYNEQFF. CDR3 in DNA: TGTGCCAGCAGCCCGAAGGACACTTACAATGAGCAGTTCTTC.

This clonotype was detected ten times or more. The chain uses TRBV27 and TRBJ1-2, with 8 bases matching TRBD1. Losses at the gene ends were 4 bases for V and 6 bases for J; bases not matched to a gene: 10. This CDR3 is 15 amino acids long. Germline V gives CDR1 MNHEY, CDR2 SMNVEV (reference sequence). This chain's CDR3 is CASSSPRQGQDGYTF. The CDR3 bases are TGTGCCAGCAGTTCACCCAGACAGGGGCAAGATGGCTACACCTTC.

This clonotype was counted at least ten times. This chain uses TRBV6-2 or TRBV6-3 with TRBJ2-2; 8 nucleotides align to TRBD2. Per the germline V gene, CDR1 is MNHEY and CDR2 is SVGEGT. The CDR3 is 16 residues long. Unmatched junction bases numbered 7, after V lost 1 base and J lost 6 bases. Here the CDR3 DNA reads TGTGCCAGCAGTTACTATTCGAGCGGGAGATCCGGGGAGCTGTTTTTT. Protein product: CASSYYSSGRSGELFF.

Ten or more counts support this clonotype. The rearrangement uses TRBV28 and TRBJ2-7, with D uncertain. Trimming left V 0 bases short and J 6 bases short, with 6 bases between. CDR1 MDHEN and CDR2 SYDVKM come from the germline V gene. The CDR3 is 12 amino acids. The chain's CDR3 is CASSLCDCEQYV. As DNA, the CDR3 is TGTGCCAGCAGTTTATGCGACTGCGAGCAGTACGTC.

Remarks on this clonotype: A much larger clone is a single base away; this may be a read error. The V call is TRBV14, the J call TRBJ2-1; no definite D call. The V gene's germline CDR1 is SGHDN and CDR2 FVKESK. The CDR3 is made up of 16 amino acids. The CDR3 region is CTSSQEAAYDYNEQFF. CDR3 DNA: TGTACCAGCAGCCAAGAGGCAGCTTATGATTACAATGAGCAGTTCTTC.

J is TRBJ1-2 and V is TRBV28; the D is unclear. The germline V gene encodes CDR1 MDHEN and CDR2 SYDVKM. The CDR3 totals 15 residues. The V end lost 7 bases, the J end lost 2 bases, and 17 bases lay between the germline ends. This CDR3 is CASKVRGLGNYGYTF. For the CDR3, the DNA is TGTGCCAGCAAAGTTCGCGGGCTGGGGAACTATGGCTACACCTTC.

This clonotype was detected ten times or more. V and J are TRBV11-2 and TRBJ2-7, with D possibly TRBD1 on 5 matching bases. The CDR3 covers 13 residues. Germline CDR1 and CDR2: SGHAT and FQNNGV. The V end lost 0 bases, the J end lost 3 bases, and 6 bases lay between the germline ends. The CDR3 protein is CASSLDRGYEQYV. The CDR3, as DNA: TGTGCCAGCAGCTTAGATAGGGGCTACGAGCAGTACGTC.